There are many counts of the clone carrying this T cell receptor (beta chain). Time point in this sample: persistent/refractory GD, antithyroid drugs over 5 years with positive TRAb. TCR sequences were obtained from RNA taken from PBMCs. To make TCR beta libraries, researchers used iRepertoire HTBI primers and Arm-PCR of CDR3 regions. TCRdb re-analysed the multiplex PCR reads in MiXCR, keeping a single row per CDR3 protein. The sample yields hundreds of thousands of distinct CDR3 sequences, approximately 23% seen once. This entry comes from a study of regulatory T cells in long-lasting Graves disease. The TCR sequence derives from a female donor with Graves disease. The source was peripheral blood mononuclear cells (PBMCs), collected when the disease was refractory, from a patient treated with antithyroid drugs.

The CDR3 is CASSLYREWGRQLNQPQHF. CDR3 in DNA: TGTGCCAGCAGTTTATATCGCGAGTGGGGACGGCAACTCAATCAGCCCCAGCATTTT. The V and J genes are TRBV28 and TRBJ1-5; D is possibly TRBD1 (5 bases). Looked up from germline, CDR1 is MDHEN and CDR2 is SYDVKM. The CDR3 consists of 19 residues. V was cut by 1 base and J by 3 bases, with 22 bases left in between.